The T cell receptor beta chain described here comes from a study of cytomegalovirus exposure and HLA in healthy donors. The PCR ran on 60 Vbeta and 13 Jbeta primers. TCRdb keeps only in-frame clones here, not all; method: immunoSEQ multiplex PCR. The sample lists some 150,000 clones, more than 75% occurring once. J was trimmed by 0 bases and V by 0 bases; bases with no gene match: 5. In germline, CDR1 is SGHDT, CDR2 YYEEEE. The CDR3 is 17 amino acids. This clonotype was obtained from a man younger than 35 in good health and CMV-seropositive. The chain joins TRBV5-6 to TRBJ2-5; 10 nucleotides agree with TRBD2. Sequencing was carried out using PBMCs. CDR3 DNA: TGTGCCAGCAGCTTGGCTTATCTAGCGGGAGACCAAGAGACCCAGTACTTC. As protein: CASSLAYLAGDQETQYF.